A single sample gave rise to the 28 T cell receptor beta chains below, sequenced in a study of cytomegalovirus exposure and HLA in healthy donors. Profiled with immunoSEQ multiplex PCR; TCRdb holds only in-frame clones, not every one. This table holds 50,000 to 65,000 clones, approximately 89% found once. The sequenced sample consisted of PBMCs. These receptors came from a young woman in good health and CMV-seronegative.

V and J are TRBV18 and TRBJ1-5; possibly TRBD1 for D (6 bases). CDR1 is KGHSH, CDR2 LQKENI, per germline. V lost 2 bases, J lost 0 bases, and 11 bases lay in between. The CDR3 has 16 amino acids. For the CDR3, the DNA is TGTGCCAGCTCACCAGGCGGGGGCCATAGCAATCAGCCCCAGCATTTT. Protein product: CASSPGGGHSNQPQHF. Filled out from reference TRBV18 and TRBJ1-5, the complete variable domain reads NAGVMQNPRHLVRRRGQEARLRCSPMKGHSHVYWYRQLPEEGLKFMVYLQKENIIDESGMPKERFSAEFPKEGPSILRIQQVVRGDSAAYFCASSPGGGHSNQPQHFGDGTRLSIL.

The rearrangement uses TRBV11-2 and TRBJ2-5, with a possible D match to TRBD2 (6 bases). The CDR3 is 14 amino acids. Trimming pared 1 base from V and 1 base from J, leaving 7 bases between. Per the germline V gene, CDR1 is SGHAT and CDR2 is FQNNGV. CDR3 sequence: CASSLGRAQETQYF. In nucleotides, the CDR3 is TGTGCCAGCAGCTTAGGGAGGGCCCAAGAGACCCAGTACTTC. Supplemented by reference TRBV11-2 and TRBJ2-5, the full variable domain reads EAGVAQSPRYKIIEKRQSVAFWCNPISGHATLYWYQQILGQGPKLLIQFQNNGVVDDSQLPKDRFSAERLKGVDSTLKIQPAKLEDSAVYLCASSLGRAQETQYFGPGTRLLVL.

The table lists this clone with a count of one. This chain connects TRBV28 to TRBJ1-2; 9 bases line up with TRBD1. Germline CDR1 is MDHEN and CDR2 is SYDVKM. V shed 6 bases, J shed 5 bases, and the junction held 7 bases outside the gene matches. There are 14 residues in the CDR3. CDR3 amino acids: CASRIQGAGYGYTF. The CDR3 nucleotides read TGTGCCAGCAGGATACAGGGGGCGGGATATGGCTACACCTTC.

This chain connects TRBV5-8 to TRBJ2-3; 8 bases fit TRBD2. CDR1 is SGHTS, CDR2 YDEGEE, per germline. This CDR3 comprises 15 residues. The trim removed 5 bases at V and 5 bases at J, leaving 10 bases unmatched. CDR3 nucleotide sequence: TGTGCCAGCAGAGTGCCGGGACTAGGGGGAGATACGCAGTATTTT. Translating it yields CASRVPGLGGDTQYF.

The J gene is TRBJ2-7, the V gene TRBV2; 9 nucleotides align to TRBD2. CDR3 length: 15 amino acids. Per the germline V gene, CDR1 is SNHLY and CDR2 is FYNNEI. J was trimmed by 11 bases and V by 1 base; bases with no gene match: 12. CDR3: CASSEDTSGLLGEYF. As DNA, the CDR3 is TGTGCCAGCAGTGAAGACACTAGCGGGCTCCTAGGGGAGTACTTC.

V gene TRBV2 combines with J gene TRBJ2-2; maybe TRBD2 (6 bases). Germline-derived CDR1 and CDR2 are SNHLY and FYNNEI. The CDR3 consists of 16 residues. The ends were cut back, 2 bases at V and 6 bases at J, with 16 bases in the middle. CDR3 sequence: CASSELGSGWAGELFF. CDR3 bases: TGTGCCAGCAGTGAACTGGGAAGCGGGTGGGCCGGGGAGCTGTTTTTT.

V is TRBV27 and J is TRBJ1-5; D may be TRBD1 (5 bases). This CDR3 spans 18 amino acids. Per the germline V gene, CDR1 is MNHEY and CDR2 is SMNVEV (reference sequence). The germline V and J ends were trimmed by 5 bases and 4 bases, with 24 bases remaining between them. For the CDR3, the DNA is TGTGCCAGCAGTAAAACGGGGGTCTCCACCACCCTAAATCAGCCCCAGCATTTT. It encodes CASSKTGVSTTLNQPQHF.

V gene TRBV5-4 combines with J gene TRBJ2-5; 7 nucleotides align to TRBD1. The CDR3 totals 15 residues. The V and J ends lost 4 bases and 5 bases, in that order; junction bases with no gene match: 11. The germline gives CDR1 SGHNT, CDR2 YYREEE (reference sequence). Here the CDR3 DNA reads TGTGCCAGCAGCCAAGCAGGGGGAGTGAGGGAGACCCAGTACTTC. Translated, it gives CASSQAGGVRETQYF.

V usage is TRBV5-6 and J usage is TRBJ1-4; tentatively, D is TRBD1 (5 bases). Deletions cut 3 bases from V and 3 bases from J, with 9 bases between. The CDR3 runs 14 residues. The germline CDR1 and CDR2 sequences are SGHDT and YYEEEE. The CDR3 is CASSWGGANEKLFF. The DNA for the CDR3 is TGTGCCAGCAGCTGGGGGGGGGCTAATGAAAAACTGTTTTTT.

This chain links TRBV18 with TRBJ1-1, with 9 bases aligning to TRBD1. With 6 bases clipped from V and 1 base from J, the junction kept 0 bases outside the gene matches. CDR1 and CDR2 (germline): KGHSH, LQKENI. This CDR3 contains 13 residues. DNA for the CDR3: TGTGCCAGCTCGACAGGGGGGAACACTGAAGCTTTCTTT. This encodes CASSTGGNTEAFF.

The chain has TRBV7-9 and TRBJ2-7, with 9 positions matching TRBD1. The ends lost 4 bases at V and 3 bases at J; junction bases unmatched: 7. CDR3 size: 15 residues. Germline-derived CDR1 and CDR2 are SEHNR and FQNEAQ (reference sequence). As DNA, the CDR3 is TGTGCCAGCAGCTCACCGGGACAGGGCAACTACGAGCAGTACTTC. It is translated as CASSSPGQGNYEQYF.

This chain's CDR3 is CASSSAPGNEQFF. The CDR3 DNA sequence: TGCGCCAGCAGCTCAGCACCGGGAAATGAGCAGTTCTTC. The gene calls are TRBV4-1 and TRBJ2-1, with a possible D match to TRBD2 (5 bases). The germline CDR1 and CDR2 sequences are MGHRA and YSYEKL. This CDR3 is built from 13 residues. Trimming took 5 bases from V and 7 from J, leaving 12 bases between them.

The chain couples TRBV7-9 to TRBJ2-7; perhaps TRBD1 as D (5 bases). The V and J ends lost 4 bases and 1 base respectively, with 26 bases between them. Germline-derived CDR1 and CDR2 are SEHNR and FQNEAQ (reference sequence). The CDR3 covers 19 residues. For the CDR3, the DNA is TGTGCCAGCAGCTCTTTAGCCCATGGCAGGGCTTACCTGTCCTACGAGCAGTACTTC. This gives the protein CASSSLAHGRAYLSYEQYF.

The chain is built from TRBV18 and TRBJ1-1, with D possibly matching TRBD1 (6 bases). Germline CDR1 KGHSH, CDR2 LQKENI. Trimming took off 2 bases at V and 1 base at J, with 11 bases between the two ends. This CDR3 spans 15 amino acids. The CDR3 reads CASSPFGQKNTEAFF. DNA for the CDR3: TGTGCCAGCTCACCATTTGGACAGAAGAACACTGAAGCTTTCTTT.

The rearrangement links TRBV18 to TRBJ2-1, with D maybe TRBD1 (6 bases). Germline CDR1 KGHSH, CDR2 LQKENI. Trimming left V 5 bases short and J 0 bases short, with 14 bases between. The CDR3 is 16 amino acids. As DNA, the CDR3 is TGTGCCAGCTCAACTATACAGGGACCCTCCTACAATGAGCAGTTCTTC. It translates to CASSTIQGPSYNEQFF.

The chain joins TRBV2 to TRBJ2-5; D is possibly TRBD1 (6 bases). This CDR3 comprises 17 residues. V was trimmed by 5 bases and J by 1 base, leaving 20 bases between them. Germline V gene lookup returns CDR1 SNHLY and CDR2 FYNNEI. The CDR3 spells CASSPTQPLDSQETQYF. The CDR3 coding sequence is TGTGCCAGCAGTCCCACTCAGCCCCTGGACAGCCAAGAGACCCAGTACTTC.

This clone was seen a single time. This CDR3 is CAISARTDLQETQYF. The CDR3 nucleotides are TGTGCCATCAGTGCCCGGACGGACTTACAAGAGACCCAGTACTTC. This chain uses TRBV10-3 with TRBJ2-5; D perhaps matches TRBD2 (5 bases). Germline CDR1 is ENHRY and CDR2 is SYGVKD. The ends were cut back, 4 bases at V and 2 bases at J, with 14 bases in the middle. CDR3 length: 15 residues.

This chain connects TRBV23-1 to TRBJ2-7; a possible D gene is TRBD1 (5 bases). TRBV23-1 counts as an open reading frame of uncertain function. The V gene lost 7 bases and the J gene lost 2 bases, with 9 bases spanning the gap. The CDR3 extends over 12 amino acids. CDR3 region: CASILGPYEQYF. For the CDR3, the DNA is TGCGCCAGCATCCTGGGGCCCTACGAGCAGTACTTC.

CDR3 sequence: CASSLGQGMYGYTF. DNA for the CDR3: TGCGCCAGCAGCTTGGGACAGGGGATGTATGGCTACACCTTC. The rearrangement joins TRBV5-1 to TRBJ1-2, with 8 nucleotides matching TRBD1. With V trimmed by 0 bases and J by 5 bases, 3 bases remained unmatched. Germline CDR1 reads SGHRS; CDR2 reads YFSETQ. The CDR3 spans 14 residues.

The chain recombines TRBV19 with TRBJ1-5; a weak D match, TRBD1 (6 bases). Germline CDR1 is LNHDA and CDR2 is SQIVND (reference sequence). The CDR3 extends over 13 amino acids. Trimming took 10 bases from V and 5 from J, leaving 15 bases between them. CDR3 sequence: CATKAGADQPQHF. In nucleotides, the CDR3 is TGTGCCACGAAGGCGGGGGCGGATCAGCCCCAGCATTTT.

The chain is built from TRBV2 and TRBJ1-1; 8 nucleotides line up with TRBD1. CDR1 and CDR2 from the germline V gene are SNHLY and FYNNEI. There are 16 residues in the CDR3. V shed 8 bases, J shed 3 bases, and the junction held 14 bases outside the gene matches. In DNA form, the CDR3 reads TGTGCCAGCCAGGGGGCCCTGTGGTATCGGGACACTGAAGCTTTCTTT. Encoded protein: CASQGALWYRDTEAFF.

This clone was picked up many times. The rearrangement uses TRBV2 and TRBJ1-5, with a tentative D call TRBD1 (5 bases). Germline CDR1 reads SNHLY; CDR2 reads FYNNEI. The length of the CDR3 is 16 residues. Trimming removed 6 bases from V and 0 bases from J, with 15 bases in between. The CDR3 sequence is CASRRYQDSSNQPQHF. The CDR3 DNA reads as TGTGCCAGCAGACGATACCAAGACAGTAGCAATCAGCCCCAGCATTTT.

The chain combines TRBV2 with TRBJ2-1; 8 bases are shared with TRBD2. The V segment lost 8 bases and the J segment 6 bases; nucleotides outside the gene matches: 12. This CDR3 has 15 residues. Germline V gene data show CDR1 as SNHLY and CDR2 as FYNNEI. CDR3 sequence reads: CASRPTQSGGNEQFF. CDR3 DNA sequence: TGTGCCAGCCGACCAACTCAAAGCGGGGGCAATGAGCAGTTCTTC.

The CDR3 DNA sequence: TGTGCCAGCAGTGTGACCGGGTATATCGGCGGCTACACCTTC. Translation gives CASSVTGYIGGYTF. V is TRBV25-1 and J is TRBJ1-2, with no clear D. V lost 4 bases and J lost 8, with 17 bases in between. CDR3 length: 14 amino acids. Germline CDR1 MGHDK, CDR2 SYGVNS.

V is TRBV9 and J is TRBJ1-3, with a weak D call TRBD1 (5 bases). V was shortened by 3 bases and J by 4 bases, with 14 bases between the two germline ends. This CDR3 is built from 15 residues. Germline V gene data show CDR1 as SGDLS and CDR2 as YYNGEE. CDR3 sequence: CASSADPGGGNTIYF. CDR3 nucleotide sequence: TGTGCCAGCAGCGCGGATCCGGGGGGGGGAAACACCATATATTTT.

J is TRBJ2-7 and V is TRBV23-1, with a tentative D call TRBD1 (5 bases). TRBV23-1 is an ORF, with its function uncertain. This CDR3 has 16 residues. V shed 1 base and J shed 2 bases, with 15 bases lying between them. The CDR3 here is CASSQLGRYPPYEQYF. CDR3 nucleotides: TGCGCCAGCAGTCAATTGGGGCGGTACCCCCCCTACGAGCAGTACTTC.

The chain uses TRBV9 and TRBJ2-1; weak D call: TRBD1 (5 bases). The germline V gene encodes CDR1 SGDLS and CDR2 YYNGEE. The CDR3 contains 17 residues. V gave up 0 bases and J gave up 1 base, with 14 bases separating them. The CDR3 sequence: CASSVDWGQGSYNEQFF. CDR3 nucleotide sequence: TGTGCCAGCAGCGTAGACTGGGGCCAGGGTTCCTACAATGAGCAGTTCTTC.

V gene TRBV4-2 combines with J gene TRBJ2-2; maybe TRBD2 (5 bases). CDR1 and CDR2 (germline): LGHNA, YNFKEQ. V was clipped by 0 bases and J by 1 base, with 9 bases between them. CDR3 size: 16 residues. CDR3 in amino acids: CASSQDSGVNTGELFF. The CDR3, as DNA: TGTGCCAGCAGCCAAGATTCCGGGGTGAACACCGGGGAGCTGTTTTTT.